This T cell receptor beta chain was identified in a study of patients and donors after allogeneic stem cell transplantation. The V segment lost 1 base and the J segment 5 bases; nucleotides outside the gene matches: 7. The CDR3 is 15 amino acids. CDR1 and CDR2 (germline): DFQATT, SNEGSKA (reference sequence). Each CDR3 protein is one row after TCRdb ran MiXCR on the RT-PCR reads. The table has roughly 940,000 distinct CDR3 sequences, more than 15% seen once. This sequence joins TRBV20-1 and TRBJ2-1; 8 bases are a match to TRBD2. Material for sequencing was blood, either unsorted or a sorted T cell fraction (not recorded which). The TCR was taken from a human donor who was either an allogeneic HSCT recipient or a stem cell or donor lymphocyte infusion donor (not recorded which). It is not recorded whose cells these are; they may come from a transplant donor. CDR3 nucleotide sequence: TGCAGTGCTAGAGGGGTGGGACTAGGAGACAATGAGCAGTTCTTC. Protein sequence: CSARGVGLGDNEQFF.